This T cell receptor beta chain emerged from a study of blood T cell repertoires in COVID-19. Study as a whole: The study drew acute and convalescent COVID-19 samples from the United States, Italy and Spain. PBMCs, B-cell-depleted T cells, or T cells were the source of the cDNA or gDNA that made up the material.

Original processing notes: Nucleated cell number was recorded as an estimate derived from reference gene primer amplification. Here immunoSEQ multiplex PCR was the method, and the copy in TCRdb shows in-frame clones only, minus some. V, J and clone size reflect that table, while D and trimming were determined from the DNA. The table shows 250,000 to 300,000 clones, with approximately 82% occurring only once. Trimming removed 0 bases from V and 5 bases from J, with 12 bases in between. This CDR3 region has 14 residues. Germline V gives CDR1 SGHRS, CDR2 YFSETQ. This clone was picked up one time. Sequencing was done on a sample of peripheral blood. The rearrangement uses TRBV5-1 and TRBJ2-7; the D is unclear. The sequence was collected from an elderly man with acute or convalescent COVID-19. CDR3 sequence reads: CASSLESRGHEQYF. The CDR3 coding sequence is TGCGCCAGCAGCTTGGAGTCCCGCGGCCACGAGCAGTACTTC.